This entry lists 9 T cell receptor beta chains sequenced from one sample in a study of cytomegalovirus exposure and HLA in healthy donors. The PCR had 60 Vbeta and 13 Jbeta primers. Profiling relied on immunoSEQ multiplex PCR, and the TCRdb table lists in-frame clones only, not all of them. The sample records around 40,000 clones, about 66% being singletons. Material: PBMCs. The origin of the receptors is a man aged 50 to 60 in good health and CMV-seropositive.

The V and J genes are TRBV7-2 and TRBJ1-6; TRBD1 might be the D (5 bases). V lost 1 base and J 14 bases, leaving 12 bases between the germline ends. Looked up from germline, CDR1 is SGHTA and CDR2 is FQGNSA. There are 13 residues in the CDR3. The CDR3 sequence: CASSLEQGRALHF. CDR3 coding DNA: TGTGCCAGCAGCTTAGAGCAGGGTAGGGCCCTCCACTTT. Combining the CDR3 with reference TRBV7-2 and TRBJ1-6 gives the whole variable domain GAGVSQSPSNKVTEKGKDVELRCDPISGHTALYWYRQSLGQGLEFLIYFQGNSAPDKSGLPSDRFSAERTGGSVSTLTIQRTQQEDSAVYLCASSLEQGRALHFGNGTRLTVT.

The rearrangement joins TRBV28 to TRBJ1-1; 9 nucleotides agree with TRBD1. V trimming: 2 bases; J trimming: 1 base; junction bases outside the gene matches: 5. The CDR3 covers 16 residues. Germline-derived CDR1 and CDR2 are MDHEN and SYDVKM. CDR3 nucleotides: TGTGCCAGCAGTTTACGAGTGACAGGGGGGAACACTGAAGCTTTCTTT. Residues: CASSLRVTGGNTEAFF.

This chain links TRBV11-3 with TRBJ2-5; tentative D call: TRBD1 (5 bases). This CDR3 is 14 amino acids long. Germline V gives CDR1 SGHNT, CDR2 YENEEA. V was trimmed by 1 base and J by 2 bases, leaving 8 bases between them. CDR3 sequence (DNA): TGTGCCAGCAGCTTAGCCAGGGCGCAAGAGACCCAGTACTTC. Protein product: CASSLARAQETQYF.

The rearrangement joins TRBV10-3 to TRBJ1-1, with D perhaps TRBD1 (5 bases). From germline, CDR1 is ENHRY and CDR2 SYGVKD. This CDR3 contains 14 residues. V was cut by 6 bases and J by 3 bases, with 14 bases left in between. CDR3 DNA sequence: TGTGCCATCAGAGGAGGGACGACCCACACTGAAGCTTTCTTT. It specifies CAIRGGTTHTEAFF.

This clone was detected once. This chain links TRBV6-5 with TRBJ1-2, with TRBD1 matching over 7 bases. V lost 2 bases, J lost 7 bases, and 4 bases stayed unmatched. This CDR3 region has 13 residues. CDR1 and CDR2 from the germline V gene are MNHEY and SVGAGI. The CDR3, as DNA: TGTGCCAGCAGTTACAGGGGGCCGGGTGGCTACACCTTC. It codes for CASSYRGPGGYTF.

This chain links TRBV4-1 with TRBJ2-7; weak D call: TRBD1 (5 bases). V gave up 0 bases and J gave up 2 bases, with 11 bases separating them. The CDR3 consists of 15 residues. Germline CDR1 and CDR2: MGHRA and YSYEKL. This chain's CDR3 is CASSQEPGQTYEQYF. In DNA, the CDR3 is TGCGCCAGCAGCCAAGAACCAGGACAAACCTACGAGCAGTACTTC.

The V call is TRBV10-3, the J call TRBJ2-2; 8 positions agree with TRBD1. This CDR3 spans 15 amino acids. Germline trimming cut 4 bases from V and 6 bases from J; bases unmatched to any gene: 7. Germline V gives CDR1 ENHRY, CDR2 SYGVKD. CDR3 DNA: TGTGCCATCAGTGTTGGCAGGGGGCCGCCCGGGGAGCTGTTTTTT. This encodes CAISVGRGPPGELFF.

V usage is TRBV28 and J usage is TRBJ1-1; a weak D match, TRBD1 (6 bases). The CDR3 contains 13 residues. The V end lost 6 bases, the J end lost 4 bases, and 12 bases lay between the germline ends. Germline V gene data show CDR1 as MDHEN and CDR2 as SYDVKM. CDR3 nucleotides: TGTGCCAGCAGAATACAGGGTGTCACTGAAGCTTTCTTT. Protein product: CASRIQGVTEAFF.

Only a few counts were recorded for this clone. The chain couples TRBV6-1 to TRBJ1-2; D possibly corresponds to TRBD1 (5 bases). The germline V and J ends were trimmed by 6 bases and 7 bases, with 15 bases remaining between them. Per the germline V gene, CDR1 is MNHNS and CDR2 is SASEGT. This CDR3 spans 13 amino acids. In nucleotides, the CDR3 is TGTGCCAGCAGGGCGGGGCAGGGTTTTGGCTACACCTTC. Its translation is CASRAGQGFGYTF.